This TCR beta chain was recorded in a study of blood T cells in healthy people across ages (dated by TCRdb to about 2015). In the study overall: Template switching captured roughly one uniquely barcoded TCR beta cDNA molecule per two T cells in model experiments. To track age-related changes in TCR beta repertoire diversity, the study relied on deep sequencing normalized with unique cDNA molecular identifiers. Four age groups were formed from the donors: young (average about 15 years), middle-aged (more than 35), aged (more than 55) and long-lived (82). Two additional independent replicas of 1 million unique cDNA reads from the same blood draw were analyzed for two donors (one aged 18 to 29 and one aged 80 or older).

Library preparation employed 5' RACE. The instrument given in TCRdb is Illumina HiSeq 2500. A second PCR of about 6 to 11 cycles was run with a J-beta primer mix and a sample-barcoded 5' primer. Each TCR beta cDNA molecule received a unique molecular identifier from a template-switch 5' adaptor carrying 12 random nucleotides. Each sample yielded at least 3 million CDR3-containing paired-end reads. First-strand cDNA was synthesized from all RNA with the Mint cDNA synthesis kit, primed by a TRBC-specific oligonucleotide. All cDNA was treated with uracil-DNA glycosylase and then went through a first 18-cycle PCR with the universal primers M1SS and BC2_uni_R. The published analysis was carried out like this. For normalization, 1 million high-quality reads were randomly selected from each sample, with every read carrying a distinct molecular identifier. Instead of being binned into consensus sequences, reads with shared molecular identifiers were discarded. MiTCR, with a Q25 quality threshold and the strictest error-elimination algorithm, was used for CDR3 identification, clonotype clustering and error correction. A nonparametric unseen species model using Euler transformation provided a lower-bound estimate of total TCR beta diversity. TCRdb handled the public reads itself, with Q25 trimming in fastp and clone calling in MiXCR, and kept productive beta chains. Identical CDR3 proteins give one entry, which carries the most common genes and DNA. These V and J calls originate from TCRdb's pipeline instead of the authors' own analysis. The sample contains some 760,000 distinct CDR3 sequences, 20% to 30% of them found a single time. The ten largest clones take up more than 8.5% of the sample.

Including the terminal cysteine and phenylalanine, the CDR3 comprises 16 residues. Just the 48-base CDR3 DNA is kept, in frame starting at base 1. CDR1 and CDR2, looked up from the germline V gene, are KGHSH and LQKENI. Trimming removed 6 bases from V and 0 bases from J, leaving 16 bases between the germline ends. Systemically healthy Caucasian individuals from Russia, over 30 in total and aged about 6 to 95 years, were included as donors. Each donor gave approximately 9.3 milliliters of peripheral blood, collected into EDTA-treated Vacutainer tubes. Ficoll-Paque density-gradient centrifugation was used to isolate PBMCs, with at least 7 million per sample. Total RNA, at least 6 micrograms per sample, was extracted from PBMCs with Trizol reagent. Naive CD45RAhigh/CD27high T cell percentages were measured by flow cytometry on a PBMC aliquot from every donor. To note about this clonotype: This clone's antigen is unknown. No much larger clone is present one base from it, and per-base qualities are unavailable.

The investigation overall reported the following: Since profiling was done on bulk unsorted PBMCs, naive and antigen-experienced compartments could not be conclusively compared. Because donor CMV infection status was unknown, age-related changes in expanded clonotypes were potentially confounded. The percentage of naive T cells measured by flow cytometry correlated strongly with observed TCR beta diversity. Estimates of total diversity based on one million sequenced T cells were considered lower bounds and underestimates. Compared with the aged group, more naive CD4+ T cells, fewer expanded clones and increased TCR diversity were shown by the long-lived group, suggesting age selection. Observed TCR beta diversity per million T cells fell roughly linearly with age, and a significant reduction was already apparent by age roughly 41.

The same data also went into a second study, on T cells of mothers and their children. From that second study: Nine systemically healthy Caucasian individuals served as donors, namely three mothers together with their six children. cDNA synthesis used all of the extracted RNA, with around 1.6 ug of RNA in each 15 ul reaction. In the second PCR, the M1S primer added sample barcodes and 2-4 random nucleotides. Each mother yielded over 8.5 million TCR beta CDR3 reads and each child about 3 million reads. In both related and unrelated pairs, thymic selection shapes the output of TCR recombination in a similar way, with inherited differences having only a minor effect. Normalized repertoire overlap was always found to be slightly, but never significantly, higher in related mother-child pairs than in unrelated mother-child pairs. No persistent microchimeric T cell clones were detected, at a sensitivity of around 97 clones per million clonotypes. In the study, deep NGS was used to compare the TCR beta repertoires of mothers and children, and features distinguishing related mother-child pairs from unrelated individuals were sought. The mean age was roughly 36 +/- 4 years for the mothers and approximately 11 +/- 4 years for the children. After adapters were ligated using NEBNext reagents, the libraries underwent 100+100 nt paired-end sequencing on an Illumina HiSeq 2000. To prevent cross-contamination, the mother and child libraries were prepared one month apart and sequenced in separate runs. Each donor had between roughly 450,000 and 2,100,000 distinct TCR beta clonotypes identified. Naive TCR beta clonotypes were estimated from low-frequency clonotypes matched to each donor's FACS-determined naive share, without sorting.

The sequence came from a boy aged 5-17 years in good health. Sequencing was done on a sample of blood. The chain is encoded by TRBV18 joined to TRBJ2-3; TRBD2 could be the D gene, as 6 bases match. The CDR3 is CASSSTLAESTDTQYF. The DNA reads TGTGCCAGCTCGTCGACCTTAGCGGAGAGCACAGATACGCAGTATTTT.